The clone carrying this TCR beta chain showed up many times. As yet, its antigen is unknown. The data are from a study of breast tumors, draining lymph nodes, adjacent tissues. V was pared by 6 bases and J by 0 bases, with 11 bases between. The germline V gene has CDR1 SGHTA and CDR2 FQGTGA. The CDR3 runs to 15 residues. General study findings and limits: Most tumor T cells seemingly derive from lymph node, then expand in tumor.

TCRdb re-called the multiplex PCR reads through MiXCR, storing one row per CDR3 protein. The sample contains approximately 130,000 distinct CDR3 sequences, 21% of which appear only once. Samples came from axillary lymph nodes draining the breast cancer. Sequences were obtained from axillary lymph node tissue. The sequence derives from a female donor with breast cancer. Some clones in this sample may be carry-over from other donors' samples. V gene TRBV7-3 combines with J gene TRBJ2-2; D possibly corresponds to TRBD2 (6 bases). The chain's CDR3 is CASRNSGANTGELFF. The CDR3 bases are TGTGCCAGCAGAAATAGCGGAGCGAACACCGGGGAGCTGTTTTTT.